A single sample is the source of the 2 T cell receptor beta chains below, sequenced in a study of shared clonotypes between healthy human individuals. CD45RO-negative cells were positively selected for CCR7, leaving out terminally differentiated effector memory CD45RA+ cells. Method: immunoSEQ multiplex PCR; TCRdb's copy keeps in-frame clones and lacks some. Of roughly 2 million clones in the sample, about 95% were seen once. The sample consisted of naive CD8+ T cells sorted from blood. These receptors all stem from a man aged 18-30 years in good health.

This clone was seen a handful of times. The gene calls are TRBV13 and TRBJ1-1, with D unclear. The CDR3 spans 13 residues. Per germline, CDR1 PRHDT and CDR2 FYEKMQ (reference sequence). V lost 0 bases and J lost 10, with 12 bases in between. The CDR3 sequence: CASSLGRTRGAFF. The CDR3 region has the DNA TGTGCCAGCAGCTTAGGGAGGACCAGAGGAGCTTTCTTT. The variable domain in full, completed from reference TRBV13 and TRBJ1-1, reads AAGVIQSPRHLIKEKRETATLKCYPIPRHDTVYWYQQGPGQDPQFLISFYEKMQSDKGSIPDRFSAQQFSDYHSELNMSSLELGDSALYFCASSLGRTRGAFFGQGTRLTVV.

J is TRBJ2-1 and V is TRBV9; TRBD1 matches at 9 bases. Per germline, CDR1 SGDLS and CDR2 YYNGEE. V lost 4 bases and J lost 0; bases outside the gene matches: 11. CDR3 length: 18 amino acids. In nucleotides, the CDR3 is TGTGCCAGCAGCCTCTCCTTAACAGGGGGCGTCTCCTACAATGAGCAGTTCTTC. Its protein product is CASSLSLTGGVSYNEQFF.